The clone carrying this T cell receptor (beta chain) appeared many times. The antigen remains unidentified. The data are from a study of shared clonotypes between healthy human individuals. Turning to the study itself: Donors had three CD4 naive, three CD4 memory, two CD8 naive and one CD8 memory plate apiece. Findings of the study overall: It was the few donors that limited the genetic and exposure-history diversity represented.

The CDR3 consists of 15 residues. Between the trimmed V and J ends, which lost 5 bases and 4 bases, there was a span of 12 bases. The germline V gene has CDR1 SGHAT and CDR2 FQNNGV. Clones were read by immunoSEQ multiplex PCR, and TCRdb kept only the in-frame ones, dropping some. This sample yields around 1.1 million clones, of which about 84% are seen a single time; 0.55% to 0.7% belongs to the top ten. The sample taken for sequencing was memory CD4+ T cells from PBMCs. The subset denotes: CD45RA-negative fraction. The source is a young man in good health. Some clones in this sample may be carry-over from other donors' samples. The chain combines TRBV11-2 with TRBJ2-6; D could derive from TRBD1 or TRBD2 (5 bases each). CDR3 nucleotide sequence: TGTGCCAGCAGCCTCCGGGACGTGGGGGCCAACGTCCTGACTTTC. This encodes CASSLRDVGANVLTF.